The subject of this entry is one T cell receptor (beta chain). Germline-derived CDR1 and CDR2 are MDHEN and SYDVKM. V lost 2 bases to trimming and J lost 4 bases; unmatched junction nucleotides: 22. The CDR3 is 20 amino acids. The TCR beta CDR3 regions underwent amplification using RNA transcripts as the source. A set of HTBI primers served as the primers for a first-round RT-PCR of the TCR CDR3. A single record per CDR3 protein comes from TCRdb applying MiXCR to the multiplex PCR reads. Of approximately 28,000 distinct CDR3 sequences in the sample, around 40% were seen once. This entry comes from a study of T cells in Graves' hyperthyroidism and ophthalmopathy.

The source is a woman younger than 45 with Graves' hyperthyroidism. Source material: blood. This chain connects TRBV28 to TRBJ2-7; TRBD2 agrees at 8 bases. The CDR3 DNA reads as TGTGCCAGCAGTTTAAGGGGGGCGCCCTTTATTGGCGGGAGGATATACGAGCAGTACTTC. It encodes CASSLRGAPFIGGRIYEQYF.